This TCR delta chain was sequenced during a study of γδ T cells in repeated Plasmodium falciparum infection. TCRdb called clones anew from the multiplex PCR reads with CATT. Found here are tens of thousands of delta-chain clones, 0.85% to 1% of them singletons; the top ten hold over 8.5%. Germline V gene data show CDR1 as GEAIGNYY and CDR2 as EKD. This CDR3 has 19 residues. V lost 1 base and J lost 0; bases outside the gene matches: 15. Gammadelta T cells were flow-sorted from PBMC into Vgamma9/Vdelta2+ and Vdelta2-negative populations for bulk analysis. To note about this clone: With only one base between it and a far larger clone, this is likely a read error. This sample also contains other DNA sequences that code for the same CDR3.

The V gene is TRDV2, the J gene TRDJ1; 8 nucleotides align to TRDD3. In the absence of a J gene in TCRdb, the DNA was matched to germline to assign it here. The sequencing sample was made of gamma-delta T cells from blood. This clonotype was obtained from a pool of human donors (malaria-infected and uninfected, not separated). CDR3 DNA: TGTGCCTGTGACACGGGTACTGGGGGGCCTCCTTTGTACACCGATAAACTCATCTTT. This translates into CACDTGTGGPPLYTDKLIF.